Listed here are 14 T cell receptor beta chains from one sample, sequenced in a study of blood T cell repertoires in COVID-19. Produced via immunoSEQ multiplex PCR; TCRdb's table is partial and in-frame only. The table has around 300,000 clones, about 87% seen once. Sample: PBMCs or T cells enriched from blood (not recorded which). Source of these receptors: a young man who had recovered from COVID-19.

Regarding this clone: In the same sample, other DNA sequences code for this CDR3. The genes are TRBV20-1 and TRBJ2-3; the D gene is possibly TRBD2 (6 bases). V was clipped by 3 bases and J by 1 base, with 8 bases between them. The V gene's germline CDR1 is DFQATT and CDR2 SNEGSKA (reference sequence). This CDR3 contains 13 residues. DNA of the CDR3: TGCAGTGCTAGTTCGGGGGGCACAGATACGCAGTATTTT. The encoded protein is CSASSGGTDTQYF.

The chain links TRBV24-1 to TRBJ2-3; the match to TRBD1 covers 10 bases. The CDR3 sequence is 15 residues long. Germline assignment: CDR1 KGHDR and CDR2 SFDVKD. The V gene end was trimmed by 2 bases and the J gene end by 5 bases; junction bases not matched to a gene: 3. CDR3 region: CATSDWGQGIDTQYF. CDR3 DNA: TGTGCCACCAGTGATTGGGGACAGGGGATAGATACGCAGTATTTT.

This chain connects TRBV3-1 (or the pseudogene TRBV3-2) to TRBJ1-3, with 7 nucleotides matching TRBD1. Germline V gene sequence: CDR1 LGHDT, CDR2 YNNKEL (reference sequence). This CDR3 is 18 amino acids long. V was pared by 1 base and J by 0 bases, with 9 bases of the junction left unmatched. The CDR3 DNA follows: TGTGCCAGCAGCCAAGTCGTGACAGGGTTATACTCTGGAAACACCATATATTTT. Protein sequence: CASSQVVTGLYSGNTIYF.

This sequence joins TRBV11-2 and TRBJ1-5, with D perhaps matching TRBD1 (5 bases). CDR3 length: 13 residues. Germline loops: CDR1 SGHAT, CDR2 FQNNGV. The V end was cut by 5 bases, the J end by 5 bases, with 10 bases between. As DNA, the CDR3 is TGTGCCAGCAGCATGCAGGGTGATCAGCCCCAGCATTTT. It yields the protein CASSMQGDQPQHF.

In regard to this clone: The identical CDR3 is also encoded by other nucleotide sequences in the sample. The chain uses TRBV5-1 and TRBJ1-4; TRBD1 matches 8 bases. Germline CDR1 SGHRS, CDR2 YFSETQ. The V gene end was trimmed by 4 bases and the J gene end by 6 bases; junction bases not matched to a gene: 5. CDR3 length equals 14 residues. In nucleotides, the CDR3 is TGCGCCAGCAGCAGCAGGGGGCTTGATGAAAAACTGTTTTTT. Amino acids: CASSSRGLDEKLFF.

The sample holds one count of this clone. DNA for the CDR3: TGTGCCTGGAGTGTACAGGGTTATGAGCAGTTCTTC. It codes for CAWSVQGYEQFF. The chain is built from TRBV30 and TRBJ2-1; D is perhaps TRBD1 (6 bases). Germline values: CDR1 GTSNPN, CDR2 SVGIG (reference sequence). Trimming shortened V by 0 bases and J by 8 bases, and 8 bases separated the two germline ends. The CDR3 is 12 residues long.

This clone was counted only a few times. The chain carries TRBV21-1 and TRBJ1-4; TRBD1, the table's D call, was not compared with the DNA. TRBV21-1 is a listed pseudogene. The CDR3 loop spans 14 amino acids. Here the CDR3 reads CASSRQGADEKLFF. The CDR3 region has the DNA TGTGCCAGCAGCAGGCAGGGGGCTGATGAAAAACTGTTTTTT.

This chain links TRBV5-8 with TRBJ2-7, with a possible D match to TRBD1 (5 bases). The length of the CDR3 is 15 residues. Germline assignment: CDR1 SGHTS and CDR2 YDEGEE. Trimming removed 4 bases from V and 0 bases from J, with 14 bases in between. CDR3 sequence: CASSPQTASSYEQYF. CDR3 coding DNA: TGTGCCAGCAGCCCCCAGACAGCAAGCTCCTACGAGCAGTACTTC.

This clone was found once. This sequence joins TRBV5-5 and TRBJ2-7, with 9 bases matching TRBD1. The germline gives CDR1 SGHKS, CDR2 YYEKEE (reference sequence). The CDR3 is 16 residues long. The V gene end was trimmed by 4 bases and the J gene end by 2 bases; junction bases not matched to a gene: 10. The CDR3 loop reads CASSPGQGLGTYEQYF. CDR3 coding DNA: TGTGCCAGCAGCCCAGGACAGGGGTTGGGGACCTACGAGCAGTACTTC.

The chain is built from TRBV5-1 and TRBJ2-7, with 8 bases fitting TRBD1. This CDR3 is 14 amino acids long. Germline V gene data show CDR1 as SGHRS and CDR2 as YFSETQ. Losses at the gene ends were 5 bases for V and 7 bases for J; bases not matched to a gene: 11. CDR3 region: CASRFGQGRDEQYF. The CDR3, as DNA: TGCGCCAGCAGATTCGGACAGGGACGCGATGAGCAGTACTTC.

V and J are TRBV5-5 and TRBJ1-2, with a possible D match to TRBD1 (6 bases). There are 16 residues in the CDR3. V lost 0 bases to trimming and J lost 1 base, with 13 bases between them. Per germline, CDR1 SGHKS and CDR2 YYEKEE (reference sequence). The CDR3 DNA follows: TGTGCCAGCAGCTTGGCCGGGACATTTTATAACTATGGCTACACCTTC. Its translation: CASSLAGTFYNYGYTF.

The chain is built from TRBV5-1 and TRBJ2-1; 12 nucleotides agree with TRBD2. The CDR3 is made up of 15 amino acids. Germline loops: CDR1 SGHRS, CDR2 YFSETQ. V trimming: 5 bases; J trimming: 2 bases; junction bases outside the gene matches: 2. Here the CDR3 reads CASRLAGGPYNEQFF. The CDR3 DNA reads TGCGCCAGCAGACTAGCGGGGGGCCCCTACAATGAGCAGTTCTTC.

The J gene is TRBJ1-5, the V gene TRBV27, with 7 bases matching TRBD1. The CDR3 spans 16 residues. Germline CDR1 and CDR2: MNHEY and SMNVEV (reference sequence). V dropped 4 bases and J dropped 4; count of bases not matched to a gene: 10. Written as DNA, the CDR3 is TGTGCCAGCAGTTCTCTGACAGGGCTTGATAATCAGCCCCAGCATTTT. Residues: CASSSLTGLDNQPQHF.

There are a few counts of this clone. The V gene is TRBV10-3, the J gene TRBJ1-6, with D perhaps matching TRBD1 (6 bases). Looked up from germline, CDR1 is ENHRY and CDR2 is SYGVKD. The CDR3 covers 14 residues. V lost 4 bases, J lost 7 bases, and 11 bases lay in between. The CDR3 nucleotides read TGTGCCATCAGTGCTACAGGGAACAATTCACCCCTCCACTTT. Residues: CAISATGNNSPLHF.